This T cell receptor beta chain was sequenced for a study of cytomegalovirus exposure and HLA in healthy donors. General observations from the study: Another analysis was done later, and it associated roughly 15,000 TCR beta sequences with HLA alleles at 0.05 false discovery rate.

The PCR used 60 Vbeta and 13 Jbeta primers. Using immunoSEQ multiplex PCR, the repertoire was profiled, and TCRdb retains in-frame clones only, with some absent. The table records roughly 200,000 clones, roughly four fifths of them present only once. The CDR3 runs to 15 residues. From germline, CDR1 is LNHDA and CDR2 SQIVND (reference sequence). Trimming shortened V by 2 bases and J by 10 bases, and 19 bases separated the two germline ends. Note on this clone: Its antigen remains unknown.

The TCR originated in a man under 40 in good health and CMV-seronegative. Sequences were obtained from PBMCs. V usage is TRBV19 and J usage is TRBJ2-3; D gene unclear. The CDR3 DNA is TGTGCCAGTAGTATAACGACGCGGCCCCTCCATCCGCAGTATTTT. It specifies CASSITTRPLHPQYF.